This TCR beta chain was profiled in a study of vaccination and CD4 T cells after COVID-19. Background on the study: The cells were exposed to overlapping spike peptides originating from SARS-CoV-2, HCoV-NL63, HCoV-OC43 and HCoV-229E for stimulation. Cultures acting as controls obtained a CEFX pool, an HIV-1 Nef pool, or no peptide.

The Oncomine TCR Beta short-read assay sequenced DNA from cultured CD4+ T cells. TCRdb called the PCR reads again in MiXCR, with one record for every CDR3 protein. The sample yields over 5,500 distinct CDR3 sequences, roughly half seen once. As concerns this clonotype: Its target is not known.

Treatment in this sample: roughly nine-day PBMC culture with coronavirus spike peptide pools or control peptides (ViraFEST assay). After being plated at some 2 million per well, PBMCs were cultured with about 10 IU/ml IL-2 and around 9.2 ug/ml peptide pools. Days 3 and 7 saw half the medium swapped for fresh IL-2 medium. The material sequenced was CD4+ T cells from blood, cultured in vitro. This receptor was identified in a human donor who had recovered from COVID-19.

CDR3 region: CASSYRERQGAEAFF. CDR3 bases: TGTGCCAGCAGCTATCGGGAACGGCAAGGCGCTGAAGCTTTCTTT. This chain connects TRBV6-1 to TRBJ1-1; D not resolved. V lost 6 bases and J 6 bases, leaving 20 bases between the germline ends. The germline V gene has CDR1 MNHNS and CDR2 SASEGT. CDR3 length: 15 amino acids.